This TCR beta chain was recovered during a study of blood T cell repertoires in COVID-19. Here immunoSEQ multiplex PCR was the method, and the copy in TCRdb shows in-frame clones only, minus some. The sample holds under 250,000 clones, about 78% seen once. V was shortened by 4 bases and J by 4 bases, with 5 bases between the two germline ends. CDR3 length: 11 amino acids. Germline CDR1 and CDR2: SGHRS and YFSETQ. The source is a woman aged 70-85 years with acute or convalescent COVID-19. The source material was peripheral blood. V gene TRBV5-1 combines with J gene TRBJ2-5; weak D call: TRBD1 (5 bases). Here the CDR3 reads CASSQGETQYF. CDR3 coding DNA: TGCGCCAGCAGCCAGGGAGAGACCCAGTACTTC.